The T cell receptor (beta chain) under discussion was sequenced for a study of CD8+ T cells in alopecia areata (dated by TCRdb to about 2018). The study in broad terms: Treated patients were enrolled in an open-label pilot trial of oral tofacitinib at 5 to 10 mg twice daily for moderate-to-severe alopecia areata. Tofacitinib was administered for 6 to 18 months, and 6 months of follow-up off drug were then conducted to assess delayed response and recurrence. For the treated patients, the SALT score, which quantifies what percentage of scalp surface area is affected, served as the measure of disease severity. In both human patients and the C3H/HeJ mouse model, the study applied high-throughput TCRbeta sequencing to look at T cell clonal expansion in alopecia areata. Human TCRbeta sequencing covered scalp tissue and sorted CD4+ and CD8+ peripheral blood T cells from patchy and totalis/universalis alopecia areata patients and healthy controls. Biopsies were taken from tofacitinib-treated patients at baseline and again at 4 and 24 weeks into treatment, and several of those patients also had a later scalp biopsy. Scalp clonality was compared across normal scalp (n=4), patchy alopecia areata scalp (n=8), and alopecia totalis/universalis scalp (n=8). RNA was extracted with the PAXgene miRNA kit for fixed scalp, the miRNeasy kit for PBMCs, and the RNeasy kit for mouse skin. TCRbeta CDR3 regions were amplified by immunoSEQ multiplex PCR with 35 Vbeta forward and 13 Jbeta reverse primers.

The sample's time point, from its label and the paper: less than 25 weeks on oral tofacitinib. The sample's treatment or condition label, in plain terms: oral pan-JAK inhibitor, 5-10 mg twice daily. Lesional scalp punch biopsies and peripheral blood were collected from alopecia areata patients. PBMCs were separated by density centrifugation and stained for CD3, CD4 and CD8, after which CD4+ and CD8+ T cells were sorted on a FACSAria. The library was generated by the immunoSEQ multiplex PCR assay. RNA was extracted from all samples and reverse transcribed into cDNA, which served as template for TCR sequencing. SuperScript III was used to make first-strand cDNA, primed with a 2:1 mix of oligo-dT and random hexamers. Amplification bias was assessed with a synthetic immune receptor repertoire, and residual bias was removed computationally. As for how the authors treated the data: Raw reads were preprocessed for error removal, and CDR3 was defined according to IMGT conventions as running from the conserved cysteine to phenylalanine. Clonality was computed as 1 minus the Shannon entropy, with the entropy normalized by log2 of the number of productive unique TCRs. Whether each scalp clone was CD4 or CD8 was inferred by checking scalp TCRbeta sequences against the CD4 and CD8 repertoires from sorted blood. Not all clones reach the TCRdb copy of this immuneACCESS table, which keeps in-frame sequences only. Checked studies attribute under half of the gap to unresolved V genes and leave the rest unexplained. V, J and clone size are those of that table, while D and trimming were read from the DNA. In this sample the table shows about 180,000 clones, about 55% of which occur a single time. Of the sample, 10% to 13% is held by the ten largest clones.

A few counts support this clone. What this receptor recognizes is not known. Per-base qualities were not stored, and no clone one base away is much larger. General study outcomes and caveats: Compared with mice, TCR sequences shared between patients were less clear, possibly partly because of HLA diversity across the patient population. Many expanded lesional clones were found to persist in scalp and blood during tofacitinib treatment, and relapse after treatment cessation may be partly explained by this persistence. Scalp clonality and the number of expanded CD8+ clones among the top 100 scalp clones were significantly decreased by tofacitinib. The treated cohort was small, with a single nonresponder, so links between baseline CD8+ expansion and response need larger studies. Compared with normal scalp, lesional scalp had higher clonality and more expanded CD8+ clones, particularly in alopecia totalis/universalis, a pattern that suggests antigenic drive. Unlike mouse skin, which is dominated by gammadelta T cells, normal human skin has resident alphabeta T cells that are also sequenced, and this complicates analysis of the scalp TCR repertoire.

The CDR3, cysteine through phenylalanine, is 14 amino acids long. The read is trimmed to its CDR3 DNA, 42 bases read in frame from base 1. V ends up 4 bases short and J 2 bases short, with an unmatched junction base count of 7. CDR1 SQVTM and CDR2 ANQGSEA are derived from the germline V gene. The sequence came from a human donor with alopecia areata. This chain is built from TRBV29-1 and TRBJ2-7, with 8 bases matching TRBD1. The sample here was CD8+ T cells sorted from blood, taken at week 24, from a patient treated with tofacitinib. The CDR3 corresponds to CSVVPGQETYEQYF. The DNA sequence follows: TGCAGCGTTGTCCCGGGACAGGAAACCTACGAGCAGTACTTC.